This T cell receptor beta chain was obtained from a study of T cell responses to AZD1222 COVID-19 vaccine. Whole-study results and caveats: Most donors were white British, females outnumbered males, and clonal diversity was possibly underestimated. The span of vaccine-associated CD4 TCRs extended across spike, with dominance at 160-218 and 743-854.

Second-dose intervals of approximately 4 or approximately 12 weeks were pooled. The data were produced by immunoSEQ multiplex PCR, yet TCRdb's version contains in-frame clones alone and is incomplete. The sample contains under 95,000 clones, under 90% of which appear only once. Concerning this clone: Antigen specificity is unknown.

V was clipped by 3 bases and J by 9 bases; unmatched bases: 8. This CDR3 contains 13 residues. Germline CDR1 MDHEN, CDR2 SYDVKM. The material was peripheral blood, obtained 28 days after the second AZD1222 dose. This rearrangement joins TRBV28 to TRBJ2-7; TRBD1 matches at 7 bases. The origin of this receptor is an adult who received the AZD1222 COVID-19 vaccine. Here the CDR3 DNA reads TGTGCCAGCAGTTTGGGACAGTCGATGGGGCAGTACTTC. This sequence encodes CASSLGQSMGQYF.